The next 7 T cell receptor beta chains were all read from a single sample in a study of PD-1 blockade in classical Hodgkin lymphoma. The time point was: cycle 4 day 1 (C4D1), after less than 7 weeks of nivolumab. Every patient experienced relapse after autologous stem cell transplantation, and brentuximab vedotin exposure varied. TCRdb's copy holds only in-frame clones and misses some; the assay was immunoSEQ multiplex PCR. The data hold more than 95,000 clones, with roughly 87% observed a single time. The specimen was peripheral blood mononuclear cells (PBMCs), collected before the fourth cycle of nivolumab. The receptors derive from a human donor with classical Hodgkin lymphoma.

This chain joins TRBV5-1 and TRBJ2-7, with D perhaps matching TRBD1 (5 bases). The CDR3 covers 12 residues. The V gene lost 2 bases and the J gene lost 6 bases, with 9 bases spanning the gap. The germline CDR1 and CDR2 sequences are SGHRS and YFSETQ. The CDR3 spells CASSFQGSEQYF. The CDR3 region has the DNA TGCGCCAGCAGCTTTCAGGGTTCCGAGCAGTACTTC.

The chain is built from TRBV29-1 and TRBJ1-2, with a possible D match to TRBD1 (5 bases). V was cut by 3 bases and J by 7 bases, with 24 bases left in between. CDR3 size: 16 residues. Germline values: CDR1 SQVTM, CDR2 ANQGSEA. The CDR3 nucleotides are TGCAGCGTTGACAAGTCCGACACAGGCGGTTACGGTGGCTACACCTTC. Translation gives CSVDKSDTGGYGGYTF.

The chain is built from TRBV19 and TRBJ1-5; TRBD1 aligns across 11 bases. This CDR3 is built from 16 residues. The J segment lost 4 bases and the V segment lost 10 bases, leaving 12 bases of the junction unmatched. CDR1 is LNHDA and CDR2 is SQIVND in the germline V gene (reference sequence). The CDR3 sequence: CATKAGQGESNQPQHF. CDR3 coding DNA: TGTGCCACCAAAGCGGGACAGGGGGAATCAAATCAGCCCCAGCATTTT.

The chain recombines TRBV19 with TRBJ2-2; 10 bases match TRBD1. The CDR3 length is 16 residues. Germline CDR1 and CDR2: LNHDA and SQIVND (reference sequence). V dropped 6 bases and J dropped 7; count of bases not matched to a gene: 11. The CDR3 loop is CASSNRDRGSVGELFF. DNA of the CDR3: TGTGCCAGTAGCAACCGGGACAGGGGCAGTGTCGGGGAGCTGTTTTTT.

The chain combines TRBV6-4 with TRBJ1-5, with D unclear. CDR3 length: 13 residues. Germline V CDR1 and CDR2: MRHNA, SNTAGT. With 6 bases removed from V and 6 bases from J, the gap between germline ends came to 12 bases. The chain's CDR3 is CASSQEARQPQHF. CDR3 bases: TGTGCCAGCAGCCAAGAAGCCCGTCAGCCCCAGCATTTT.

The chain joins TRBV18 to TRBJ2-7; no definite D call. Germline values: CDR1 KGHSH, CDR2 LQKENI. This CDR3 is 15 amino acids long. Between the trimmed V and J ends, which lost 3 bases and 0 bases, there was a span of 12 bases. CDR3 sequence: CASSPGEISSYEQYF. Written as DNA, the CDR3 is TGTGCCAGCTCACCTGGGGAAATTAGCTCCTACGAGCAGTACTTC.

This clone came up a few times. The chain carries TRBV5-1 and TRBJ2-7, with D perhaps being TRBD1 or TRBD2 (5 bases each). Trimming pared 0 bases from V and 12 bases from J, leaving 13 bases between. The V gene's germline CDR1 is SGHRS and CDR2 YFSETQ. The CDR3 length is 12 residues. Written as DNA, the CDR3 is TGCGCCAGCAGCTTGGACTTCAGGGACCTGTACTTC. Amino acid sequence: CASSLDFRDLYF.